This TCR beta chain was documented in a study of cytomegalovirus exposure and HLA in healthy donors. Broader study findings: Immune exposure data for these donors was limited to CMV serostatus.

Both 60 Vbeta primers and 13 Jbeta primers went into the PCR. The protocol was immunoSEQ multiplex PCR, while the TCRdb copy is restricted to in-frame clones and leaves out a portion. This repertoire shows 150,000 to 200,000 clones, 78% found once; its top ten account for roughly 6%. V lost 0 bases and J lost 5; bases outside the gene matches: 6. The germline V gene has CDR1 SGHRS and CDR2 YFSETQ. The CDR3 is 15 amino acids. As concerns this clone: What it recognizes is unknown.

The specimen was PBMCs. The receptor was derived from a woman between 25 and 40 years old in good health and CMV-seropositive. The V call is TRBV5-1, the J call TRBJ2-5, with 8 bases lining up with TRBD2. The CDR3 protein is CASSLEGTRAETQYF. The CDR3 region has the DNA TGCGCCAGCAGCTTGGAAGGGACTAGGGCGGAGACCCAGTACTTC.